A single sample is the source of the 22 T cell receptor beta chains below, sequenced in a study of shared clonotypes between healthy human individuals (TCRdb year 2020). Library generation was performed with the immunoSEQ multiplex PCR assay. TCRdb holds this immuneACCESS table with in-frame rearrangements only. Some clones are missing; in checked studies, unresolved V genes explain under half, and the rest has no known cause. Across this sample there are over a million clones, with 96% seen only once. Roughly 1.2% of the sample lies in the top ten. Sequenced: naive CD4+ T cells sorted from blood. This specimen's cell subset or site label, interpreted: CD45RA+ positively selected. The receptor source for this set is a man aged 25 to 40 in good health.

The CDR3 nucleotides read TGCGCCAGCAGCTTGGGGGGGTTTCAATACGAGCAGTACTTC. Its translation: CASSLGGFQYEQYF. This chain connects TRBV5-1 to TRBJ2-7; D possibly uses TRBD1 or TRBD2 (5 bases each). The germline V gene has CDR1 SGHRS and CDR2 YFSETQ. V was clipped by 0 bases and J by 4 bases, with 11 bases between them. This CDR3 is built from 14 residues.

This chain joins TRBV18 and TRBJ1-1; no reliable D call. Deletions cut 7 bases from V and 5 bases from J, with 20 bases between. The CDR3 totals 15 residues. Germline V lookup: CDR1 KGHSH, CDR2 LQKENI. This chain's CDR3 is CASFLQSPVGTEAFF. The DNA for the CDR3 is TGTGCCAGCTTTTTGCAATCTCCTGTCGGGACTGAAGCTTTCTTT.

V and J are TRBV28 and TRBJ2-2; TRBD1 aligns across 9 bases. V trimming: 1 base; J trimming: 4 bases; junction bases outside the gene matches: 10. The CDR3 length is 18 residues. Per germline, CDR1 MDHEN and CDR2 SYDVKM. The CDR3 DNA reads TGTGCCAGCAGTTTATTGGGGTGGACAGGGGCCGCCACCGGGGAGCTGTTTTTT. Amino acids: CASSLLGWTGAATGELFF. Full variable domain (rest looked up from reference TRBV28 and TRBJ2-2): DVKVTQSSRYLVKRTGEKVFLECVQDMDHENMFWYRQDPGLGLRLIYFSYDVKMKEKGDIPEGYSVSREKKERFSLILESASTNQTSMYLCASSLLGWTGAATGELFFGEGSRLTVL.

The CDR3 region has the DNA TGTGCCAGCAGCTTAGATTCTAGCGGGAGTGTGAGCCACGAGCAGTACTTC. Amino acids: CASSLDSSGSVSHEQYF. V gene TRBV7-6 combines with J gene TRBJ2-7, with 10 bases fitting TRBD2. Germline CDR1 is SGHVS and CDR2 is FNYEAQ. Losses at the gene ends were 1 base for V and 5 bases for J; bases not matched to a gene: 11. The CDR3 length is 17 residues.

The chain links TRBV2 to TRBJ1-2; D remains ambiguous. Germline values: CDR1 SNHLY, CDR2 FYNNEI. With 0 bases removed from V and 4 bases from J, the gap between germline ends came to 18 bases. The CDR3 consists of 17 residues. CDR3 DNA: TGTGCCAGCAGTGAAGCAGGAGGCAGAGGAGGGAGCTATGGCTACACCTTC. Translating gives CASSEAGGRGGSYGYTF.

The rearrangement links TRBV6-6 to TRBJ2-3; perhaps TRBD2 as D (5 bases). CDR1 and CDR2 (germline): MNHNY, SVGAGI (reference sequence). V lost 6 bases to trimming and J lost 2 bases, with 9 bases between them. The CDR3 totals 13 residues. Here the CDR3 reads CASRLTTTDTQYF. The CDR3 DNA sequence: TGTGCCAGCAGATTGACTACCACAGATACGCAGTATTTT.

DNA of the CDR3: TGTGCCAGCAGCCGACCCCGAGGCACTAATGAAAAACTGTTTTTT. It encodes CASSRPRGTNEKLFF. V and J are TRBV6-1 and TRBJ1-4; D is unclear. This CDR3 is 15 amino acids long. The ends were cut back, 6 bases at V and 2 bases at J, with 13 bases in the middle. CDR1 is MNHNS and CDR2 is SASEGT in the germline V gene.

The chain couples TRBV28 to TRBJ2-7, with 7 bases aligning to TRBD2. CDR1 is MDHEN, CDR2 SYDVKM, per germline. Unmatched junction bases numbered 9, after V lost 4 bases and J lost 3 bases. The CDR3 has 15 amino acids. This CDR3 is CASSSVIGLGYEQYF. CDR3 nucleotide sequence: TGTGCCAGCAGTTCCGTGATTGGACTAGGCTACGAGCAGTACTTC.

Worth noting for this clone: The same CDR3 is also encoded by other DNA sequences in this sample. The chain employs TRBV18 and TRBJ2-1; D unresolved. The CDR3 has 14 amino acids. With 3 bases removed from V and 4 bases from J, the gap between germline ends came to 10 bases. The germline gives CDR1 KGHSH, CDR2 LQKENI. The CDR3 DNA reads as TGTGCCAGCTCACCCAGCAGAACGTACAATGAGCAGTTCTTC. Translating gives CASSPSRTYNEQFF.

The genes are TRBV5-5 and TRBJ1-1; D gene ambiguous. Per germline, CDR1 SGHKS and CDR2 YYEKEE (reference sequence). V lost 0 bases, J lost 1 base, and 4 bases lay in between. The length of the CDR3 is 13 residues. The CDR3 is CASSLAENTEAFF. In DNA, the CDR3 is TGTGCCAGCAGCTTGGCCGAGAACACTGAAGCTTTCTTT. Together with reference TRBV5-5 and TRBJ1-1, the CDR3 gives the full variable domain: DAGVTQSPTHLIKTRGQQVTLRCSPISGHKSVSWYQQVLGQGPQFIFQYYEKEERGRGNFPDRFSARQFPNYSSELNVNALLLGDSALYLCASSLAENTEAFFGQGTRLTVV.

Notes on this clone: The same CDR3 also results from other DNA sequences found in this sample. The V and J genes are TRBV9 and TRBJ2-7; D ambiguous. CDR1 SGDLS and CDR2 YYNGEE come from the germline V gene. The V and J ends lost 3 bases and 4 bases respectively, with 5 bases between them. This CDR3 contains 11 residues. The CDR3 DNA is TGTGCCAGCAGCGCCGGTTACGAGCAGTACTTC. Protein: CASSAGYEQYF.

The V gene is TRBV11-2, the J gene TRBJ2-3; no clear D gene. Germline CDR1 is SGHAT and CDR2 is FQNNGV. V was pared by 1 base and J by 4 bases, with 6 bases between. The CDR3 has 13 residues. CDR3 residues: CASSLVRADTQYF. Written as DNA, the CDR3 is TGTGCCAGCAGCTTAGTAAGGGCAGATACGCAGTATTTT. The full variable domain, rest sourced from reference TRBV11-2 and TRBJ2-3, is EAGVAQSPRYKIIEKRQSVAFWCNPISGHATLYWYQQILGQGPKLLIQFQNNGVVDDSQLPKDRFSAERLKGVDSTLKIQPAKLEDSAVYLCASSLVRADTQYFGPGTRLTVL.

V usage is TRBV4-1 and J usage is TRBJ2-7; tentatively, D is TRBD1 (6 bases). With 10 bases removed from V and 3 bases from J, the gap between germline ends came to 10 bases. The CDR3 runs to 11 residues. Germline-derived CDR1 and CDR2 are MGHRA and YSYEKL. The CDR3 nucleotides are TGCGCCACCGGGACACACTACGAGCAGTACTTC. Encoded protein: CATGTHYEQYF.

The chain couples TRBV6-5 to TRBJ2-5; D unclear. The germline CDR1 and CDR2 sequences are MNHEY and SVGAGI. V shed 3 bases and J shed 2 bases, with 13 bases lying between them. The CDR3 length is 15 residues. The chain's CDR3 is CASSYRLERQETQYF. CDR3 bases: TGTGCCAGCAGTTATCGGCTAGAGCGACAAGAGACCCAGTACTTC.

The V gene is TRBV5-4, the J gene TRBJ2-1; no firm D call. V was cut by 4 bases and J by 3 bases, with 8 bases left in between. This CDR3 comprises 13 residues. Per the germline V gene, CDR1 is SGHNT and CDR2 is YYREEE (reference sequence). Written as DNA, the CDR3 is TGTGCCAGCAGCCCTGGGGTCTACAATGAGCAGTTCTTC. It translates to CASSPGVYNEQFF.

The V call is TRBV28, the J call TRBJ2-5; D gene uncertain. Germline V lookup: CDR1 MDHEN, CDR2 SYDVKM. This CDR3 spans 14 amino acids. V lost 8 bases to trimming and J lost 5 bases, with 18 bases between them. The CDR3 DNA follows: TGTGCCAGCGCTCTACCTGATCACGGGGAGACCCAGTACTTC. Its protein product is CASALPDHGETQYF.

The chain combines TRBV11-2 with TRBJ1-1, with 8 nucleotides matching TRBD1. Trimming took 5 bases from V and 12 from J; bases not matched to a gene: 8. The CDR3 runs to 12 residues. Germline values: CDR1 SGHAT, CDR2 FQNNGV. In DNA, the CDR3 is TGTGCCAGCAGCCTACCAGGGGGCGGAACTTTCTTT. Its translation is CASSLPGGGTFF. Using reference TRBV11-2 and TRBJ1-1 for the parts outside the CDR3, the full variable domain is EAGVAQSPRYKIIEKRQSVAFWCNPISGHATLYWYQQILGQGPKLLIQFQNNGVVDDSQLPKDRFSAERLKGVDSTLKIQPAKLEDSAVYLCASSLPGGGTFFGQGTRLTVV.

The chain couples TRBV9 to TRBJ1-5; D remains unclear. The germline V gene has CDR1 SGDLS and CDR2 YYNGEE. CDR3 length: 14 residues. Between the trimmed V and J ends, which lost 2 bases and 6 bases, there was a span of 12 bases. CDR3 nucleotide sequence: TGTGCCAGCAGCGTTGGTGGGATTGGTCAGCCCCAGCATTTT. This gives the protein CASSVGGIGQPQHF.

The chain carries TRBV5-1 and TRBJ2-2; D is uncertain. The CDR3 sequence is 15 residues long. The germline CDR1 and CDR2 sequences are SGHRS and YFSETQ. Trimming pared 0 bases from V and 5 bases from J, leaving 11 bases between. This CDR3 reads CASSLVAAPTGELFF. The CDR3 nucleotides read TGCGCCAGCAGCTTGGTGGCAGCTCCAACCGGGGAGCTGTTTTTT.

J is TRBJ2-7 and V is TRBV5-6; D tentatively fits TRBD1 or TRBD2 (5 bases each). V lost 4 bases to trimming and J lost 1 base, with 15 bases between them. CDR3 length equals 15 residues. Germline V gene sequence: CDR1 SGHDT, CDR2 YYEEEE. In DNA, the CDR3 is TGTGCCAGCAGCCCGGGACCCACAACGTCCTACGAGCAGTACTTC. Amino acids: CASSPGPTTSYEQYF. Filled out from reference TRBV5-6 and TRBJ2-7, the complete variable domain reads DAGVTQSPTHLIKTRGQQVTLRCSPKSGHDTVSWYQQALGQGPQFIFQYYEEEERQRGNFPDRFSGHQFPNYSSELNVNALLLGDSALYLCASSPGPTTSYEQYFGPGTRLTVT.

J is TRBJ2-7 and V is TRBV27; D is unclear. The V end was cut by 7 bases, the J end by 1 base, with 11 bases between. Germline V gene data show CDR1 as MNHEY and CDR2 as SMNVEV (reference sequence). CDR3 length: 13 residues. CDR3 in amino acids: CASTDRVSYEQYF. For the CDR3, the DNA is TGTGCCAGCACGGACCGGGTATCCTACGAGCAGTACTTC.

The V gene is TRBV2, the J gene TRBJ2-1; D ambiguous. The CDR3 is made up of 13 amino acids. Germline V gives CDR1 SNHLY, CDR2 FYNNEI. With 3 bases removed from V and 4 bases from J, the gap between germline ends came to 7 bases. The CDR3 region has the DNA TGTGCCAGCAGTGACTCTCCGTACAATGAGCAGTTCTTC. Translated: CASSDSPYNEQFF.